Following are 30 T cell receptor beta chains from one sample sequenced in a study of cytomegalovirus exposure and HLA in healthy donors. The method was immunoSEQ multiplex PCR; TCRdb's version includes in-frame clones alone and lacks a portion of them. The table has roughly 330,000 clones, around 90% seen once. Sequenced material: PBMCs. Source of these receptors: a woman aged 30 to 39 in good health and CMV-seropositive.

The chain links TRBV30 to TRBJ1-4; 7 nucleotides align to TRBD1. Per germline, CDR1 GTSNPN and CDR2 SVGIG (reference sequence). The CDR3 loop spans 17 amino acids. V was clipped by 1 base and J by 5 bases; unmatched bases: 13. CDR3 sequence: CAWSGGTVGIGNEKLFF. For the CDR3, the DNA is TGTGCCTGGAGTGGTGGGACAGTGGGTATAGGAAATGAAAAACTGTTTTTT.

The gene calls are TRBV2 and TRBJ2-2; 8 bases align to TRBD1. This CDR3 has 17 residues. Germline V gene data show CDR1 as SNHLY and CDR2 as FYNNEI. V was pared by 0 bases and J by 3 bases, with 6 bases of the junction left unmatched. The CDR3 protein is CASSEAYGQGDTGELFF. CDR3 nucleotides: TGTGCCAGCAGTGAAGCGTATGGACAGGGAGACACCGGGGAGCTGTTTTTT.

This rearrangement joins TRBV20-1 to TRBJ1-2, with TRBD1 as a possible D gene (6 bases). CDR1 DFQATT and CDR2 SNEGSKA come from the germline V gene (reference sequence). CDR3 size: 11 residues. V was pared by 6 bases and J by 3 bases, with 8 bases between. The CDR3 bases are TGCAGTGCGACAGGCCACTATGGCTACACCTTC. Translation gives CSATGHYGYTF.

V usage is TRBV5-1 and J usage is TRBJ2-5, with TRBD2 identical over 11 bases. The CDR3 covers 15 residues. The trim removed 4 bases at V and 3 bases at J, leaving 5 bases unmatched. CDR1 SGHRS and CDR2 YFSETQ come from the germline V gene. The CDR3 loop reads CASSRLAGTKETQYF. CDR3 nucleotide sequence: TGCGCCAGCAGCCGACTAGCGGGGACGAAAGAGACCCAGTACTTC. Variable domain in full (rest from reference TRBV5-1 and TRBJ2-5): KAGVTQTPRYLIKTRGQQVTLSCSPISGHRSVSWYQQTPGQGLQFLFEYFSETQRNKGNFPGRFSGRQFSNSRSEMNVSTLELGDSALYLCASSRLAGTKETQYFGPGTRLLVL.

Comment on this clone: The junction and the germline gene differ at one end; a read error may be behind it. The chain couples TRBV11-2 to TRBJ2-7, with D hard to call. Germline V gene lookup returns CDR1 SGHAT and CDR2 FQNNGV. The CDR3 is made up of 14 amino acids. This CDR3 reads CASSLELNSYEQYF. As DNA, the CDR3 is TGTGCCAGCAGCCTAGAACTGAACTCCTACGAGCAGTACTTC.

The genes are TRBV30 and TRBJ1-5; 7 bases are a match to TRBD1. Trimming at V came to 7 bases and at J to 3 bases, leaving 6 bases not matched to a gene. The germline gives CDR1 GTSNPN, CDR2 SVGIG (reference sequence). The CDR3 totals 13 residues. CDR3 bases: TGTGCCTTAGGGACAGATATCAATCAGCCCCAGCATTTT. Its protein product is CALGTDINQPQHF.

The V call is TRBV10-3, the J call TRBJ2-2; D possibly corresponds to TRBD1 (7 bases). The CDR3 sequence is 19 residues long. With 2 bases removed from V and 6 bases from J, the gap between germline ends came to 25 bases. CDR1 is ENHRY, CDR2 SYGVKD, per germline. The CDR3 nucleotides read TGTGCCATCAGTGAGCCAACTGGACAGGTCCGGGGGTGGGCCGGGGAGCTGTTTTTT. This sequence encodes CAISEPTGQVRGWAGELFF.

The chain has TRBV6-5 and TRBJ1-1, with 7 bases identical to TRBD1. The V segment lost 2 bases and the J segment 0 bases; nucleotides outside the gene matches: 6. Germline-derived CDR1 and CDR2 are MNHEY and SVGAGI. The CDR3 runs 16 residues. In DNA, the CDR3 is TGTGCCAGCAGTTACGTTGGGACAGTTGTGAACACTGAAGCTTTCTTT. Protein sequence: CASSYVGTVVNTEAFF.

This clone was recorded once. J is TRBJ2-7 and V is TRBV5-4; the match to TRBD1 covers 11 bases. The J segment lost 0 bases and the V segment lost 5 bases, leaving 4 bases of the junction unmatched. This CDR3 is built from 15 residues. The V gene's germline CDR1 is SGHNT and CDR2 YYREEE (reference sequence). CDR3 region: CASRIGQGASYEQYF. The DNA of the CDR3 is TGTGCCAGCAGAATCGGACAGGGGGCCTCCTACGAGCAGTACTTC.

The CDR3 DNA reads as TGTGCCAGCAGTTTATCGTCCGGACTAGCGGAAGAGACCCAGTACTTC. Residues: CASSLSSGLAEETQYF. The chain links TRBV27 to TRBJ2-5; 10 nucleotides align to TRBD2. V lost 0 bases to trimming and J lost 3 bases; unmatched junction nucleotides: 4. The CDR3 sequence is 16 residues long. Germline V gene sequence: CDR1 MNHEY, CDR2 SMNVEV (reference sequence).

The chain links TRBV4-3 to TRBJ2-2, with 11 bases identical to TRBD2. The CDR3 length is 18 residues. Trimming cost V 0 bases and J 1 base; bases outside gene matches: 4. Germline assignment: CDR1 LGHNA and CDR2 YSLEER. The CDR3: CASSQEVGLAGNTGELFF. Here the CDR3 DNA reads TGCGCCAGCAGCCAAGAAGTAGGACTAGCGGGGAACACCGGGGAGCTGTTTTTT.

The chain carries TRBV18 and TRBJ1-5; 10 bases are shared with TRBD1. Germline V gives CDR1 KGHSH, CDR2 LQKENI. J gave up 4 bases and V 6 bases, and 6 bases lay outside the gene matches. CDR3 length: 15 residues. The CDR3 bases are TGTGCCAGCTCTTACAGGACAGGGGGGAATCAGCCCCAGCATTTT. Translating gives CASSYRTGGNQPQHF.

The V call is TRBV28, the J call TRBJ1-2; D not certain. Germline values: CDR1 MDHEN, CDR2 SYDVKM. V shed 7 bases and J shed 0 bases, with 9 bases lying between them. The CDR3 contains 13 residues. The CDR3 bases are TGTGCCAGCACCCTCGGGGCTAACTATGGCTACACCTTC. Protein: CASTLGANYGYTF.

The chain combines TRBV6-1 with TRBJ1-2; D gene ambiguous. CDR1 MNHNS and CDR2 SASEGT come from the germline V gene. V lost 11 bases to trimming and J lost 2 bases, with 18 bases between them. The CDR3 runs to 14 residues. CDR3 sequence: CAGKRGGQNYGYTF. Here the CDR3 DNA reads TGTGCCGGGAAAAGAGGAGGTCAGAACTATGGCTACACCTTC.

In its sample, this clone was seen a few times. This chain uses TRBV6-1 with TRBJ2-7, with no clear D. The CDR3 length is 13 residues. Germline loops: CDR1 MNHNS, CDR2 SASEGT. The V end was cut by 6 bases, the J end by 3 bases, with 12 bases between. CDR3 sequence: CASRDTPYYEQYF. CDR3 sequence (DNA): TGTGCCAGCAGGGATACACCGTACTACGAGCAGTACTTC.

V and J are TRBV5-6 and TRBJ1-1; D is ambiguous. The CDR3 totals 15 residues. Per the germline V gene, CDR1 is SGHDT and CDR2 is YYEEEE. Trimming shortened V by 0 bases and J by 0 bases, and 9 bases separated the two germline ends. CDR3 in DNA: TGTGCCAGCAGCTTGGGGGCCGGGTTGAACACTGAAGCTTTCTTT. Its translation is CASSLGAGLNTEAFF.

The chain recombines TRBV28 with TRBJ1-6, with 10 bases fitting TRBD1. The V gene end was trimmed by 6 bases and the J gene end by 6 bases; junction bases not matched to a gene: 8. This CDR3 is 16 amino acids long. Germline assignment: CDR1 MDHEN and CDR2 SYDVKM. CDR3 region: CASRDHRDRGNSPLHF. CDR3 DNA sequence: TGTGCCAGCAGAGACCACCGGGACAGGGGTAATTCACCCCTCCACTTT.

This sequence joins TRBV4-2 and TRBJ2-2; 7 bases are a match to TRBD1. The length of the CDR3 is 14 residues. Trimming cost V 3 bases and J 5 bases; bases outside gene matches: 3. The germline CDR1 and CDR2 sequences are LGHNA and YNFKEQ. CDR3 DNA: TGTGCCAGCAGCCAGGAACAGGGGACCGGGGAGCTGTTTTTT. Its protein product is CASSQEQGTGELFF.

The chain couples TRBV9 to TRBJ2-7, with 10 positions matching TRBD2. Germline trimming cut 4 bases from V and 3 bases from J; bases unmatched to any gene: 4. The germline V gene encodes CDR1 SGDLS and CDR2 YYNGEE. The CDR3 totals 14 residues. The CDR3 loop is CASSPAGGGYEQYF. The CDR3 DNA is TGTGCCAGCAGCCCAGCGGGGGGGGGCTACGAGCAGTACTTC.

The chain couples TRBV19 to TRBJ1-2; weak D call: TRBD1 (5 bases). CDR3 length: 15 residues. CDR1 is LNHDA and CDR2 is SQIVND in the germline V gene (reference sequence). Between the trimmed V and J ends, which lost 4 bases and 2 bases, there was a span of 14 bases. CDR3 coding DNA: TGTGCCAGTAGTACCACAGGAGGCCGAAACTATGGCTACACCTTC. Encoded protein: CASSTTGGRNYGYTF.

The J gene is TRBJ1-3, the V gene TRBV11-2; D is ambiguous. The V gene lost 5 bases and the J gene lost 0 bases, with 20 bases spanning the gap. Germline CDR1 is SGHAT and CDR2 is FQNNGV. The CDR3 contains 18 residues. CDR3 nucleotide sequence: TGTGCCAGCAGCGTGGGCCCCCCACTTTTACTCTCTGGAAACACCATATATTTT. Translating gives CASSVGPPLLLSGNTIYF.

V usage is TRBV28 and J usage is TRBJ2-7; TRBD1 matches at 9 bases. Germline V lookup: CDR1 MDHEN, CDR2 SYDVKM. The CDR3 has 13 amino acids. V was pared by 2 bases and J by 4 bases, with 0 bases of the junction left unmatched. As DNA, the CDR3 is TGTGCCAGCAGTTTAGGGACAGGGTACGAGCAGTACTTC. Translation: CASSLGTGYEQYF.

The chain joins TRBV9 to TRBJ2-7; D is possibly TRBD2 (5 bases). The V and J ends lost 2 bases and 0 bases respectively, with 9 bases between them. From germline, CDR1 is SGDLS and CDR2 YYNGEE. The CDR3 is 14 residues long. The CDR3 DNA reads TGTGCCAGCAGCGTGGACGGGAACTCCTACGAGCAGTACTTC. Encoded protein: CASSVDGNSYEQYF.

The chain has TRBV28 and TRBJ2-7; D may be TRBD2 (5 bases). Germline loops: CDR1 MDHEN, CDR2 SYDVKM. V was cut by 6 bases and J by 8 bases, with 26 bases left in between. The CDR3 contains 16 residues. CDR3 residues: CASSPSLRAAQRQQYF. As DNA, the CDR3 is TGTGCCAGCAGCCCCAGTCTCCGAGCGGCCCAGCGGCAGCAGTACTTC. Complete variable domain (other parts from reference TRBV28 and TRBJ2-7): DVKVTQSSRYLVKRTGEKVFLECVQDMDHENMFWYRQDPGLGLRLIYFSYDVKMKEKGDIPEGYSVSREKKERFSLILESASTNQTSMYLCASSPSLRAAQRQQYFGPGTRLTVT.

The rearrangement links TRBV7-2 to TRBJ1-5, with 7 bases lining up with TRBD1. Germline V gene sequence: CDR1 SGHTA, CDR2 FQGNSA. This CDR3 is built from 14 residues. J was trimmed by 6 bases and V by 5 bases; bases with no gene match: 7. The CDR3 bases are TGTGCCAGCAGCGCAAGAGGGGGCGCTCAGCCCCAGCATTTT. Its translation is CASSARGGAQPQHF.

V gene TRBV7-8 combines with J gene TRBJ1-2; 7 nucleotides line up with TRBD1. Germline lookup yields CDR1 SGHVS and CDR2 FQNEAQ. The CDR3 loop spans 12 amino acids. V lost 5 bases, J lost 5 bases, and 2 bases stayed unmatched. CDR3 residues: CASSRTGYGYTF. CDR3 in DNA: TGTGCCAGCAGCCGGACAGGATATGGCTACACCTTC.

The chain recombines TRBV6-5 with TRBJ2-7, with no clear D. The germline V gene has CDR1 MNHEY and CDR2 SVGAGI. V dropped 2 bases and J dropped 4 bases, with 15 bases sitting between them. The CDR3 has 15 amino acids. CDR3: CASSYRSLPVYEQYF. The CDR3 DNA reads as TGTGCCAGCAGTTACCGTTCCCTCCCTGTATACGAGCAGTACTTC.

The rearrangement uses TRBV7-3 and TRBJ2-1; no firm D call. Trimming removed 0 bases from V and 7 bases from J, with 10 bases in between. Germline CDR1 is SGHTA and CDR2 is FQGTGA. This CDR3 has 14 amino acids. CDR3 in amino acids: CASSLTLPSNEQFF. CDR3 DNA: TGTGCCAGCAGCTTAACGTTACCGTCAAATGAGCAGTTCTTC.

The chain couples TRBV7-9 to TRBJ2-7, with D possibly called TRBD1 or TRBD2 (6 bases each). Trimming took off 7 bases at V and 4 bases at J, with 14 bases between the two ends. The V gene's germline CDR1 is SEHNR and CDR2 FQNEAQ (reference sequence). The CDR3 totals 13 residues. The CDR3 DNA sequence: TGTGCCAGCATCCACGAGGGGGGTTACGAGCAGTACTTC. Protein sequence: CASIHEGGYEQYF.

The chain combines TRBV6-6 with TRBJ1-5, with D perhaps TRBD1 (6 bases). CDR1 and CDR2 from the germline V gene are MNHNY and SVGAGI (reference sequence). The V end lost 7 bases, the J end lost 6 bases, and 16 bases lay between the germline ends. The CDR3 length is 14 residues. This chain's CDR3 is CASTSQGDGQPQHF. DNA for the CDR3: TGTGCCAGCACCTCACAGGGAGATGGTCAGCCCCAGCATTTT.